Below, 7 T cell receptor beta chains from the same sample are listed, as sequenced in a study of blood T cell repertoires in COVID-19. The assay was immunoSEQ multiplex PCR, and TCRdb's table has in-frame clones only and misses some. The sample has roughly 260,000 clones, 88% seen once. The sequencing input was peripheral blood. Receptors were obtained from a man in his sixties who had recovered from COVID-19.

The chain joins TRBV15 to TRBJ2-7; TRBD2 agrees at 7 bases. The CDR3 extends over 15 amino acids. Germline V gene sequence: CDR1 LNHNV, CDR2 YYDKDF (reference sequence). The J segment lost 6 bases and the V segment lost 2 bases, leaving 10 bases of the junction unmatched. The CDR3 DNA sequence: TGTGCCACCAGCAGACCAACGGGACTACTCGCCGAGCAGTACTTC. Its protein is CATSRPTGLLAEQYF.

The chain employs TRBV6-5 and TRBJ2-7, with 9 bases lining up with TRBD1. Germline V gene sequence: CDR1 MNHEY, CDR2 SVGAGI. V was pared by 5 bases and J by 6 bases, with 11 bases of the junction left unmatched. This CDR3 contains 15 residues. The CDR3 is CASSRTGTGSSEQYF. In nucleotides, the CDR3 is TGTGCCAGCAGTCGCACCGGGACAGGGAGTAGCGAGCAGTACTTC.

This rearrangement joins TRBV6-4 to TRBJ1-6; D possibly corresponds to TRBD1 (5 bases). Trimming left V 3 bases short and J 7 bases short, with 13 bases between. In germline, CDR1 is MRHNA, CDR2 SNTAGT. The CDR3 length is 15 residues. The CDR3 region is CASSERGAGNSPLHF. The CDR3 DNA reads as TGTGCCAGCAGTGAACGGGGCGCGGGAAATTCACCCCTCCACTTT.

The chain joins TRBV7-2 to TRBJ1-5, with unresolved D. CDR3 size: 16 residues. Deletions cut 4 bases from V and 2 bases from J, with 15 bases between. Per the germline V gene, CDR1 is SGHTA and CDR2 is FQGNSA. The CDR3 region has the DNA TGTGCCAGCAGCTCCTCACCGTCGAGGGGCAATCAGCCCCAGCATTTT. This codes for CASSSSPSRGNQPQHF.

V is TRBV9 and J is TRBJ1-2; 8 positions agree with TRBD1. Germline V gives CDR1 SGDLS, CDR2 YYNGEE. The V and J ends lost 2 bases and 0 bases, in that order; junction bases with no gene match: 6. This CDR3 has 16 residues. The CDR3 protein is CASSVGQGLANYGYTF. As DNA, the CDR3 is TGTGCCAGCAGCGTCGGACAGGGCCTAGCTAACTATGGCTACACCTTC.

This chain links TRBV18 with TRBJ1-6; TRBD1 matches at 8 bases. Germline loops: CDR1 KGHSH, CDR2 LQKENI. The CDR3 has 14 residues. The J segment lost 6 bases and the V segment lost 3 bases, leaving 1 base of the junction unmatched. The CDR3 region has the DNA TGTGCCAGCTCACCGGGACAGGCTAATTCACCCCTCCACTTT. This encodes CASSPGQANSPLHF.

The chain couples TRBV27 to TRBJ2-1, with D possibly matching TRBD1 (6 bases). This CDR3 has 14 amino acids. Germline-derived CDR1 and CDR2 are MNHEY and SMNVEV (reference sequence). Trimming shortened V by 5 bases and J by 3 bases, and 11 bases separated the two germline ends. The DNA of the CDR3 is TGTGCCAGCAGTCTTCAGGGGAGCTACAATGAGCAGTTCTTC. Its protein product is CASSLQGSYNEQFF.